Sequencing of this TCR beta chain was carried out in a study of cytomegalovirus exposure and HLA in healthy donors (dated by TCRdb to about 2017). For the wider study: In an earlier analysis of roughly 500 of the donors, 250 to 350 Gb of sequence data and 120 million or so unique TCR beta sequences from about 180 million T cells were reported. An early release covering 550 to 700 HLA-typed donors comprised roughly 300 gigabases of sequencing data and some 79 million unique TCR sequences. The genetic ancestry cluster associated with self-reported Caucasian donors included roughly four fifths of the 350 to 500 genotyped donors. The study aimed to test whether cataloging public T cell receptors could reveal signatures of past pathogen exposure. The study used immunosequencing to profile the T cell repertoires of 600 to 850 subjects and linked those repertoires to cytomegalovirus serostatus. Along with the roughly 670-subject first cohort, a separate validation cohort of about 110 different subjects was used. To predict cytomegalovirus infection status, the study combined high-throughput TCR immunosequencing, statistical association of individual TCRs with disease status, and machine learning. A later analysis re-examined previously published TCR beta repertoires from just over 650 donors and added high-resolution HLA genotyping to investigate patterns of TCR occurrence. The later analysis used no new phenotypic data to find candidate immune exposures, relying instead on TCR beta sequences and their occurrence across donors. An earlier analysis of 587 of the donors used high-throughput TCR beta sequencing to judge whether each TCR beta V gene segment behaved as functional or pseudogenic. Donor age, sex, ethnicity and CMV serostatus were compiled together with the repertoire data. Genome-wide SNP genotypes for about 65% of the 666 donors were used in a later genetic analysis, which treated that subset as a discovery cohort. Every discovery cohort repertoire had been produced on one sequencing platform. Class I and class II HLA loci were covered by the typing at four-digit resolution. The number of typed donors differed by locus: about 620-640 for A, B, C, DRB1 and DQB1; 500 to 550 for DQA1; approximately 600 for DPA1; and around 450 for DPB1. Roughly 5 DR-DQ haplotypes were handled as single units for association and clustering because linkage in the cohort was strong. Across approximately 400 genotyped donors of the cohort, an average of roughly 230,000 unique TCR beta nucleotide sequences per donor were sequenced, and roughly a sixth of those sequences were non-productive.

The cohort comprised hundreds of healthy bone marrow donors. All cohort members were sampled while nominally healthy, although unrecorded immune exposures were likely present. The donor tested CMV seropositive, placing the donor among the roughly 300 seropositive members of the cohort. Every donor gave a peripheral blood sample, and the peripheral blood mononuclear cells from that sample were used for TCR beta sequencing. Genomic DNA extraction from the blood cell samples was performed with the Qiagen DNeasy Blood Extraction Kit. Regarding this clone: Its antigen target is currently unknown. No base quality values were provided; no much bigger clone lies one nucleotide off.

CDR1 is given as SGHNT and CDR2 as YENEEA, both from the germline V gene. The CDR3, from cysteine to phenylalanine, totals 16 residues. Only CDR3 DNA remains: 48 bases, in frame from the first base. For this chain, trimming is 3 bases at the V end and 6 bases at the J end, and the number of junction bases without a gene match is 10. The library came from the immunoSEQ multiplex PCR assay. For the multiplex PCR, a mixture combining 60 forward primers for TCR Vbeta segments and 13 reverse primers for TCR Jbeta segments was used. A multiplex PCR assay on genomic DNA amplified the CDR3 region of rearranged TCR beta genes. The amplified TCR beta libraries were sequenced on the Illumina HiSeq System as 87-base-pair reads. In the source study's methods: A later analysis tallied 70 million to 100 million unique TCR beta chains across the roughly 610 repertoires, and around 9.9 million of those chains were shared by two or more donors. Raw reads were error-corrected and collapsed into unique sequences by a nearest-neighbor algorithm in which closely related sequences were merged to remove PCR and sequencing errors. CDR3 sequences were aligned to IMGT reference sequences to assign V, D and J gene segments. For a sequence to be retained, a match of at least six nucleotides to both a V gene segment and a J gene segment was required. A rearrangement was called productive if the CDR3 had no stop codons and remained in frame with V and J, and every other rearrangement was called non-productive. Following IMGT convention, CDR3 was defined as the stretch from the second conserved V-encoded cysteine to the conserved J-encoded phenylalanine. The earlier analysis of about 610 of the donors excluded sequences that lacked an unambiguous match to a single V gene segment. In an earlier analysis of around 590 of the donors, a V segment was called functional when productive rearrangements were above 56.7%, and segregating when the standard deviation between donors exceeded 5%. A statistical classification framework was built to diagnose cytomegalovirus status from the catalog of TCR beta chain sequences. In a later analysis, V and J genes were assigned by comparing TCR nucleotide sequences against IMGT/GENE-DB human TR gene sequences. A later analysis assigned CDR3 sequences and most-parsimonious VDJ recombination scenarios with the TCRdist pipeline. A later analysis defined each TCR beta chain by its CDR3 amino acid sequence plus V-gene family, and excluded reads lacking a unique V-gene family. To address suspected cross-contamination and a sequencing artifact, a later analysis removed approximately 590 highly shared, low-generation-probability nucleotide sequences. For each public chain, a later analysis derived a clonal expansion index from normalized ranks of inferred template counts within each repertoire. In a later analysis, generation probabilities were computed with a VDJ recombination model fitted to out-of-frame rearrangements, and the resulting probabilities were checked against IGoR. In a later analysis, hypergeometric tests were used to score TCR-TCR, TCR-HLA and TCR-CMV co-occurrence, with a repertoire-size bias correction applied to TCR pairs. In a later analysis, false discovery rates were estimated by permuting HLA or CMV assignments 20 times. In a later analysis, co-occurring TCRs were grouped using DBSCAN, with TCRdist sequence similarity added in when clustering inside HLA-allele-positive subsets. Repertoires with fewer than 30,000 or more than 120,000 public chains were left out of co-occurrence clustering, as were five repertoires with anomalous nucleotide sharing. TCRdb's version of the immuneACCESS table is confined to in-frame rearrangements and falls short of the full clone set. An unresolved V gene accounts for under half of the shortfall where checked; the remainder is of unknown origin. From that table come the V and J calls and clone size; the DNA was used to work out D and trimming. A total of about 130,000 clones appear in this sample, roughly 68% of them only once. The top ten hold around 4% of the sample.

Here is what the overall study found, with its caveats: Immune exposure information for the cohort was limited to CMV serostatus. Compared with equally common non-associated chains, HLA-associated TCR beta chains in a later analysis were more clonally expanded and had lower generation probabilities. According to a later analysis, TCR association rates differed among HLA loci, with DRB1 alleles showing the most associated TCRs and HLA-C alleles showing the fewest. The study gave a list of about 170 TCR beta chains associated with cytomegalovirus. V-gene and J-gene trimming of TCR beta chains was associated with a missense DCLRE1C variant in a later genetic analysis, and the association was replicated in an independent cohort. Across donors, most TCR sequences were observed very rarely, whereas some public TCRs were present in many individuals. In a later analysis, most CMV-associated TCR beta chains were found to appear HLA-restricted, with HLA associations seemingly driven largely by CMV exposure. At a false discovery rate of 0.05, a later analysis linked around 17,000 TCR beta sequences to specific HLA alleles. A further reported finding was that TCR beta sequences accurately predicted the HLA-A and HLA-B alleles for most subjects in the first cohort. According to a later genetic analysis, donors in an Asian-associated ancestry cluster had fewer N-insertions in productive TCRs than the approximately 670-donor mean. Assigning TCR associations to individual alleles was difficult when HLA alleles, especially DR and DQ, strongly co-occurred. Linkage disequilibrium might explain the correlated functional status among segregating V segments, but an unknown experimental factor could not be ruled out. The classifier was reported to diagnose cytomegalovirus status with high specificity and sensitivity in both the original cohort and the validation cohort. According to the authors, the approach could potentially be generalized to other disease states and immunological phenotypes. Some IMGT-functional V segments, including TRBV6-2 and TRBV6-3, could not be told apart with the 87-base-pair reads, so those segments were excluded. In vitro tests confirmed that a few of the cytomegalovirus-associated TCR beta chains recognize cytomegalovirus antigens. Because HLA typing was missing for some donors at each locus, association tests included only the typed subset. This cohort had only TCR beta chains sequenced, and the lack of alpha or paired-chain data limited which features could be detected. A cluster of highly shared sequence variants was judged likely to be a technical artifact of the sequencing pipeline. In a later analysis, several top co-occurrence clusters were reported to appear linked to parvovirus B19, influenza, CMV and Epstein-Barr virus. In an earlier analysis of fewer than 700 of the donors, most TCR beta V segments appeared in productive rearrangements about 90% or about 30% of the time, broadly matching IMGT annotations. Roughly uniform sequencing depth across donors was assumed in presence/absence analyses, although this assumption may not hold. Because counts were too low, more than 15 rarely observed V segments, including chromosome 9 orphons, were excluded from the earlier analysis of 587 of the donors.

Sequencing used PBMCs. The sequence came from a woman aged 50 to 60 in good health and CMV-seropositive. The rearrangement combines TRBV11-3 with TRBJ2-1, and TRBD2 matches 8 of the central bases. The DNA is as follows: TGTGCCAGCAGCTTCAGGGGCGGGGGGAGTCGCAATGAGCAGTTCTTC. It is translated as CASSFRGGGSRNEQFF.